This entry features one TCR beta chain sequence. This clonotype was observed at least ten times. Its antigen is still unknown. Per-base quality was not reported, and no clone a single base away is much larger than it. All donors were healthy Caucasians. The twin cohort consisted of three pairs of female monozygotic twins, all aged about 18 to 30 years. The RNA used for TCR libraries was isolated from peripheral blood mononuclear cells. Library construction relied on 5' RACE. The instrument was an Illumina HiSeq 2000. A universal primer binding site was added through template switching, and the final cDNA carried a unique molecular identifier so that TCR cDNA molecules could be counted accurately. First-strand cDNA for TCR alpha and beta chains was synthesized from specific primers in the conserved constant-segment region. To control for contamination, every cDNA library was double barcoded, receiving both a SMART-Mk sample barcode and Illumina barcodes. TruSeq adapter sequences and Illumina sample barcodes were added in two successive PCR steps. The TCR alpha and beta cDNA libraries were sequenced on the Illumina HiSeq platform using custom primers. On the study's bioinformatics: Raw reads were processed with MiGEC to extract unique molecular identifiers, and MiXCR was used to determine CDR3 positions. Recombination models were inferred per individual with the repgenHMM and IGoR tools using an EM algorithm. The tcR package in R was used for shared clonotype analysis, with sharing normalized by the product of cloneset sizes. To study raw recombination without the effects of thymic and clonal selection, out-of-frame nonproductive sequences were analyzed. TCRdb applied fastp at Q25 and MiXCR to the public reads, then kept only in-frame beta chains. Rows merge per CDR3 protein into single entries with the most common DNA and genes. For this entry, the V and J calls and clone size follow TCRdb and not the study's own pipeline. The sample has hundreds of thousands of distinct CDR3 sequences on record, 15% to 20% of them singletons. The ten largest clones add up to under 15% of the sample.

The sample originates from a study of identical twins (dated by TCRdb to between 2015 and 2016). As for the study more broadly: To test whether fetal clonotypes persist, the study used deep sequencing on TCR alpha and beta repertoires from monozygotic twins, unrelated adults of various ages, and cord blood. To rule out contamination, the twin experiments were replicated at different times with different library preparation protocols.

V gives up 1 base and J gives up 0 bases, and the segment between their germline ends measures 3 bases. CDR1 and CDR2 (LNHNV, YYDKDF) derive from the germline V gene (reference sequence). The CDR3, cysteine through phenylalanine, is 13 amino acids long. The read is trimmed to its CDR3 DNA, 39 bases read in frame from base 1. Overall study outcomes, separate from this receptor: Compared with coincidental sharing between unrelated individuals, an excess of low generation-probability sequences was observed among out-of-frame TCR alpha sequences shared between twins. The excess sharing between twins in beta out-of-frame sequences was weaker because fewer shared sequences reduced the signal-to-noise ratio. Abundant cord blood beta clonotypes had fewer insertions, young adult naive repertoires showed a similar but weaker trend, and memory repertoires showed no such trend. Out-of-frame TCR alpha sharing in monozygotic twins was systematically underestimated by recombination models, whereas sharing between unrelated individuals was in agreement with the recombination models. Because the same donors could not be followed over many years, the conclusions depended on cross-sectional statistical analysis. Zero-insertion analyses could be partly confounded by invariant T cells such as MAIT and iNKT, though diverse VJ usage argued against such confounding for most clonotypes.

The sample was also linked to a second study, of T cells expressing NK-cell markers. The second study's authors report: Three sorted T-cell subsets (CD3+CD56+NKG2C+, CD3+CD56+NKG2C- and CD3+CD56-NKG2C+) from fewer than 10 donors had their TCR beta-chain repertoires profiled. Among the eight sequenced donors, only one was HCMV-seronegative, while the other seven were HCMV-seropositive. To restrict sorting to alphabetaTCR-expressing T cells, an anti-gammadeltaTCR antibody was added in several experiments. In about six donors, the dominant CD3+CD56+NKG2C+ clonotypes were found to rank among the top 10 CD8+ clonotypes and to make up roughly 1.0-7.0% of CD8+ T cells. Those dominant clonotypes were again the most abundant among CD3+CD56-NKG2C+ cells in four donors, at about 25-60.1%. It remained unclear whether the expanded NKG2C-expressing T cell clones were specific for HCMV antigens. Randomly selected healthy volunteers, three men and five women, were used as the eight sequenced donors. HCMV serostatus was determined by detecting HCMV-specific IgG in serum with a commercial ELISA kit. For several donors, bulk peripheral blood T-cell repertoires were also sequenced from unsorted PBMC. MIGEC was used to demultiplex reads and group the reads by UMI, and MiTCR was used to assemble and quantify clonotypes. To remove erroneous sequences, TCR cDNA sequences were retained only when supported by two or more reads. The tcR package was used for downstream repertoire analysis, and clonotypes were matched between fractions using CDR3 nucleotide sequence together with V segment. Antigen specificity was annotated against VDJdb with VDJmatch, allowing one amino acid substitution in CDR3.

This chain is built from TRBV15 and TRBJ1-2; the D gene cannot be named for sure. Sequenced: PBMCs. The source of this sequence is a woman younger than 35 in good health. The CDR3: CATSRGTNYGYTF. In nucleotide form, the sequence is TGTGCCACCAGCAGAGGGACTAACTATGGCTACACCTTC.